This TCR beta chain was recovered during a study of radiation and T cells in renal cell carcinoma. The time point is: blood 4 weeks post-SBRT, at nephrectomy. Treatment here: 15 Gy SBRT to primary tumor, nephrectomy 4 weeks later. Nephrectomy followed 15 Gy stereotactic body radiation by 4 weeks. After SBRT, blood was collected at 2 and 4 weeks, plus baseline. This renal cell carcinoma was of the clear cell type. Germline V gives CDR1 MDHEN, CDR2 SYDVKM. Trimming cost V 5 bases and J 2 bases, with 13 bases left between them. The CDR3 is 15 amino acids. Profiled with immunoSEQ multiplex PCR; TCRdb holds only in-frame clones, not every one. The sample shows 80,000 or so clones, 89% of them seen only once.

This sequence originates from a woman in her seventies with renal cell carcinoma. The sample in question was blood, obtained from a patient whose treatment included radiotherapy and nephrectomy. The chain has TRBV28 and TRBJ1-3; maybe TRBD1 (5 bases). Here the CDR3 reads CASSRLGTAGNTIYF. Written as DNA, the CDR3 is TGTGCCAGCAGTAGACTCGGGACGGCTGGAAACACCATATATTTT.